The subject of this entry is one TCR beta chain. This CDR3 has 15 residues. Germline CDR1 reads SGHAT; CDR2 reads FQNNGV. These data belong to a study of T cells expressing NK-cell markers. Overall study: Repertoire data for TCR beta were derived from sorted T cells (CD3+CD56+NKG2C+, CD3+CD56+NKG2C- and CD3+CD56-NKG2C+). Seven sequenced donors out of eight were HCMV-seropositive, one seronegative.

Generation of TCR beta cDNA was performed by 5'RACE template switching incorporating UMIs. TCRdb processed the 5' RACE reads again and assigns one entry to each CDR3 protein, with no DNA. This specimen shows 300,000 to 500,000 distinct CDR3 sequences; the ten leading clones hold around a tenth. The sample comprised blood T cells: a sorted CD56 or NKG2C T cell subset, CD4+ or CD8+ T cells, or bulk PBMC T cells (not recorded which). V is TRBV11-2 and J is TRBJ1-6. This TCR was recovered from a woman between 50 and 59 years old in good health. The CDR3 protein is CASSLGPMDHSPLHF.